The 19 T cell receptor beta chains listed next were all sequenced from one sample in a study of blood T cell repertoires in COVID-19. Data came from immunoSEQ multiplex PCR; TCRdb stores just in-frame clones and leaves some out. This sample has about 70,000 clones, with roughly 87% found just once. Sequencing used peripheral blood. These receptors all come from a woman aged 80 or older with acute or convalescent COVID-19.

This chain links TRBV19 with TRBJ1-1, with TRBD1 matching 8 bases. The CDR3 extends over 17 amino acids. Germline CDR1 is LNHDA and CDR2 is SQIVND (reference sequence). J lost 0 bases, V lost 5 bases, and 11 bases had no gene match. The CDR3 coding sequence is TGTGCCAGTAGTTCCCCAGGGGGCGCGGGGTTGAACACTGAAGCTTTCTTT. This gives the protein CASSSPGGAGLNTEAFF.

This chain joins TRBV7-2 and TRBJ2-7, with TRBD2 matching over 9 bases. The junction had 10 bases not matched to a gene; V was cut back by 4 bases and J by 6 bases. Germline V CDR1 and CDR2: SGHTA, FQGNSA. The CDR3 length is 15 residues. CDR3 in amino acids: CASSSGFSGSREQYF. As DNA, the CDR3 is TGTGCCAGCAGCTCCGGTTTTAGCGGGAGTCGCGAGCAGTACTTC.

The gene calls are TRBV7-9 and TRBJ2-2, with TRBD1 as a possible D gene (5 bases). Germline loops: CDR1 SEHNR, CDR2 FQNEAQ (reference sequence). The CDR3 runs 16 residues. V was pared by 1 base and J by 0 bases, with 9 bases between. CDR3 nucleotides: TGTGCCAGCAGCTTAGACAGGTCCGCGAACACCGGGGAGCTGTTTTTT. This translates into CASSLDRSANTGELFF.

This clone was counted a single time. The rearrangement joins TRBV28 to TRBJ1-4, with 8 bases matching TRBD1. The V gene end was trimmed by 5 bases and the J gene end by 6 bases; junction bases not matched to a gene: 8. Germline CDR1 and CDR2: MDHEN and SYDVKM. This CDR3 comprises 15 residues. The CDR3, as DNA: TGTGCCAGCAGTCCTCACAGGGGGGTTGATGAAAAACTGTTTTTT. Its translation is CASSPHRGVDEKLFF.

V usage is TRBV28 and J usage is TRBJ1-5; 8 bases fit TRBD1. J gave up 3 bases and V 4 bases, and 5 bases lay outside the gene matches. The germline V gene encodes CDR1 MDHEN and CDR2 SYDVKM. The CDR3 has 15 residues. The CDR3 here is CASSSTGGINQPQHF. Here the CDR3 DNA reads TGTGCCAGCAGTTCCACAGGGGGGATCAATCAGCCCCAGCATTTT.

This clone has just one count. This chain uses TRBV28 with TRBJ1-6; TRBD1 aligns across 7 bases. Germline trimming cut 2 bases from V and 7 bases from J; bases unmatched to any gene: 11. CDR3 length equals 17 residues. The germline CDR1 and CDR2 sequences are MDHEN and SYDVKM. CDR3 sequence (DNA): TGTGCCAGCAGTTTAGTCGGTTCCGGGACAGTCAATTCACCCCTCCACTTT. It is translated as CASSLVGSGTVNSPLHF.

This CDR3 is CASSHRGAKDTEAFF. In nucleotides, the CDR3 is TGTGCCAGCAGCCATAGGGGCGCGAAGGACACTGAAGCTTTCTTT. The genes are TRBV14 and TRBJ1-1; TRBD1 is a possible D gene (5 bases). Trimming took off 3 bases at V and 3 bases at J, with 14 bases between the two ends. The germline CDR1 and CDR2 sequences are SGHDN and FVKESK. The CDR3 length is 15 residues.

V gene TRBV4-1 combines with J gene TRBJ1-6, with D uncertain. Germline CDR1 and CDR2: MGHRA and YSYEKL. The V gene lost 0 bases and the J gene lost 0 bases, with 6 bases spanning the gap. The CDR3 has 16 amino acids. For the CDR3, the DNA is TGCGCCAGCAGCCAAGATAGGAGCTCCTATAATTCACCCCTCCACTTT. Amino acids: CASSQDRSSYNSPLHF.

The CDR3 DNA sequence: TGTGCCAGCAGCTTCACCGGGACAGCGAACACCGGGGAGCTGTTTTTT. As protein: CASSFTGTANTGELFF. J is TRBJ2-2 and V is TRBV5-6; 7 nucleotides agree with TRBD1. This CDR3 region has 16 residues. Germline CDR1 is SGHDT and CDR2 is YYEEEE. V shed 2 bases and J 0 bases; nucleotides not matched to a gene: 4. Together with reference TRBV5-6 and TRBJ2-2, the CDR3 gives the full variable domain: DAGVTQSPTHLIKTRGQQVTLRCSPKSGHDTVSWYQQALGQGPQFIFQYYEEEERQRGNFPDRFSGHQFPNYSSELNVNALLLGDSALYLCASSFTGTANTGELFFGEGSRLTVL.

The CDR3 spells CASSYRGGNEKLFF. The CDR3 DNA sequence: TGTGCCAGCAGTTACAGGGGAGGTAATGAAAAACTGTTTTTT. The chain has TRBV28 and TRBJ1-4; 7 bases map to TRBD1. CDR3 length: 14 amino acids. J was trimmed by 4 bases and V by 4 bases; bases with no gene match: 3. CDR1 is MDHEN and CDR2 is SYDVKM in the germline V gene. Complete variable domain (other parts from reference TRBV28 and TRBJ1-4): DVKVTQSSRYLVKRTGEKVFLECVQDMDHENMFWYRQDPGLGLRLIYFSYDVKMKEKGDIPEGYSVSREKKERFSLILESASTNQTSMYLCASSYRGGNEKLFFGSGTQLSVL.

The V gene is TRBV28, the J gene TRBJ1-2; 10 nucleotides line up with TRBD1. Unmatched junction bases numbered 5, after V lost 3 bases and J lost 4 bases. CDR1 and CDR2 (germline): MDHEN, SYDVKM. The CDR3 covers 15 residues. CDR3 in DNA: TGTGCCAGCAGTTTTGGGAGGGACAGGGGCTATGGCTACACCTTC. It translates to CASSFGRDRGYGYTF.

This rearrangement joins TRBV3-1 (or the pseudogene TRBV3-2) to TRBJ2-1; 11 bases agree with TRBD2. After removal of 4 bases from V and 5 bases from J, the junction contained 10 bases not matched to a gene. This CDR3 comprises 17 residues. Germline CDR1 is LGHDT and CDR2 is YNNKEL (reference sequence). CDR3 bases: TGTGCCAGCAGCCCCTTGTATAGCGGGGGGGCTCACAATGAGCAGTTCTTC. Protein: CASSPLYSGGAHNEQFF.

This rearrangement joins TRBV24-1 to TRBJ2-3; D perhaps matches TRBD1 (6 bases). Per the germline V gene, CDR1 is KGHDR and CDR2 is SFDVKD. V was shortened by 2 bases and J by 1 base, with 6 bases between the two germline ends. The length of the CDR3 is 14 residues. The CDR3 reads CATSDWTGTDTQYF. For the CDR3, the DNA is TGTGCCACCAGTGATTGGACAGGCACAGATACGCAGTATTTT.

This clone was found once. The CDR3 spells CASSLERLAADTQYF. DNA for the CDR3: TGTGCCAGCAGCTTAGAGAGGCTAGCAGCAGATACGCAGTATTTT. The chain recombines TRBV7-8 with TRBJ2-3, with D possibly being TRBD2 (5 bases). V lost 1 base and J 4 bases, leaving 12 bases between the germline ends. This CDR3 region has 15 residues. Germline CDR1 and CDR2: SGHVS and FQNEAQ.

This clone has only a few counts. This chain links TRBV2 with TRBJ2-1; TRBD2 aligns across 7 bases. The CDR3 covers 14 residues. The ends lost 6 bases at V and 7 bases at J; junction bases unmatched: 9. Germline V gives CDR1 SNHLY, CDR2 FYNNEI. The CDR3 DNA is TGTGCCAGCAGCGCCTCCTGGACTAGGAATGAGCAGTTCTTC. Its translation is CASSASWTRNEQFF.

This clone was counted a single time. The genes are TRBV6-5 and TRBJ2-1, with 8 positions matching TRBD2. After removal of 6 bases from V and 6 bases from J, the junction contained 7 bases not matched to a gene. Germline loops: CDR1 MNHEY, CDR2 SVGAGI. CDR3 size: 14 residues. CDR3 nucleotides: TGTGCCAGCAGCCCCGGGGGGGCCTCCAATGAGCAGTTCTTC. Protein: CASSPGGASNEQFF.

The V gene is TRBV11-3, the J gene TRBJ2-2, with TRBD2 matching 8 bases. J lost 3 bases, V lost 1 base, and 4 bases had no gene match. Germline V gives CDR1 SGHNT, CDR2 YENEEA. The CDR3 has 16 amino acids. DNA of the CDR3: TGTGCCAGCAGCTTAGGAGCGGGAGCGGACACCGGGGAGCTGTTTTTT. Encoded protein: CASSLGAGADTGELFF. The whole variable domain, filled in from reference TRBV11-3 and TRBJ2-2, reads EAGVVQSPRYKIIEKKQPVAFWCNPISGHNTLYWYLQNLGQGPELLIRYENEEAVDDSQLPKDRFSAERLKGVDSTLKIQPAELGDSAVYLCASSLGAGADTGELFFGEGSRLTVL.

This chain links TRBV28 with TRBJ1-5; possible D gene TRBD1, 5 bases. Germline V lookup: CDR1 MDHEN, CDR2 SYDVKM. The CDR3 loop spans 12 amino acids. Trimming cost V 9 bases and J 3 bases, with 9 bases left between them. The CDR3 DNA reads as TGTGCCAGTACAGGTTTCAATCAGCCCCAGCATTTT. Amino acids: CASTGFNQPQHF. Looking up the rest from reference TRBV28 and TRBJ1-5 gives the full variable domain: DVKVTQSSRYLVKRTGEKVFLECVQDMDHENMFWYRQDPGLGLRLIYFSYDVKMKEKGDIPEGYSVSREKKERFSLILESASTNQTSMYLCASTGFNQPQHFGDGTRLSIL.

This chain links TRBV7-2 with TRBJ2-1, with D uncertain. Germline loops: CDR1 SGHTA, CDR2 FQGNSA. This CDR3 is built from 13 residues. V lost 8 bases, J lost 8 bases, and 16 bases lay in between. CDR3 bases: TGTGCCAGCGGTAGCTTTGGCGCCCATGAGCAGTTCTTC. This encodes CASGSFGAHEQFF.